This record concerns one T cell receptor beta chain sequence. The data originate from a study of blood T cell repertoires in COVID-19. Study details: T cells, B-cell-depleted T cells, or PBMCs provided the cDNA or gDNA that served as material.

Methods used by the authors: Researchers report that nucleated cell counts were estimated from reference gene primer amplification. Sequenced by immunoSEQ multiplex PCR; TCRdb stores in-frame clones only, minus some. The DNA gave D and trimming, while V, J and clone size come from that table. The repertoire has 9,500 to 15,000 clones, about nine tenths of them found once; the top ten carry over 25%. The sequenced sample consisted of peripheral blood. The TCR was taken from a woman aged 70-85 years with active COVID-19.

The CDR3 loop reads CASSSTTGGNIQYF. The CDR3 nucleotides read TGTGCCAGTAGTTCAACGACAGGTGGGAACATTCAGTACTTC. This chain joins TRBV19 and TRBJ2-4; possible D gene TRBD1, 6 bases. This CDR3 has 14 residues. The V and J ends lost 5 bases and 7 bases respectively, with 15 bases between them. Germline lookup yields CDR1 LNHDA and CDR2 SQIVND (reference sequence).